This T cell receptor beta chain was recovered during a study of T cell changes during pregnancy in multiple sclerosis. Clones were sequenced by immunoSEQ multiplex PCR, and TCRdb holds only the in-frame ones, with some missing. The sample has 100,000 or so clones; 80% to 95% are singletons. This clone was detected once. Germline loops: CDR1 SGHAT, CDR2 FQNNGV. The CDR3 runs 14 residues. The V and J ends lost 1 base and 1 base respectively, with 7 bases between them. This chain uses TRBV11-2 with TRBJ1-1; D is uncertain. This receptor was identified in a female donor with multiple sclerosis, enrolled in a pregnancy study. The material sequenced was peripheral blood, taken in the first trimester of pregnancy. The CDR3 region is CASSLGRGNTEAFF. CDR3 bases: TGTGCCAGCAGCTTAGGGCGGGGGAACACTGAAGCTTTCTTT.